This T cell receptor (beta chain) is from a study of blood T cell repertoires in COVID-19. V dropped 4 bases and J dropped 0; count of bases not matched to a gene: 3. The CDR3 contains 15 residues. CDR1 SGHDN and CDR2 FVKESK come from the germline V gene. As originally analysed: The assay estimated nucleated cells by amplifying reference gene primers. Clones were read by immunoSEQ multiplex PCR, and TCRdb kept only the in-frame ones, dropping some. The D gene and trimming were derived from the DNA, and the V and J assignments and clone size from that table. Among roughly 380,000 clones listed, about 91% were seen once.

This chain connects TRBV14 to TRBJ1-3; 7 nucleotides align to TRBD1. The sequenced material came from peripheral blood. This clonotype was sampled from a woman aged 40 to 50 with COVID-19, enrolled during active disease. The DNA for the CDR3 is TGTGCCAGCAGCCTTCGGGACAGCTCTGGAAACACCATATATTTT. Translated: CASSLRDSSGNTIYF.